These 26 T cell receptor beta chains originate from one sample sequenced in a study of T cell changes during pregnancy in multiple sclerosis. Sequenced by immunoSEQ multiplex PCR; TCRdb stores in-frame clones only, minus some. The sample holds 40,000 to 60,000 clones, about 90% seen once. Sequencing used CD8+ T cells from peripheral blood mononuclear cells, obtained after pregnancy. The source of these receptors is a female donor with multiple sclerosis, enrolled in a pregnancy study.

The J gene is TRBJ1-1, the V gene TRBV7-9; maybe TRBD1 (5 bases). Trimming stripped 6 bases from V and 1 base from J, with 12 bases between. The CDR3 has 14 amino acids. Per germline, CDR1 SEHNR and CDR2 FQNEAQ (reference sequence). CDR3 DNA: TGTGCCAGCAGTTTCGACAGCCCGAACACTGAAGCTTTCTTT. It encodes CASSFDSPNTEAFF. Supplemented by reference TRBV7-9 and TRBJ1-1, the full variable domain reads DTGVSQNPRHKITKRGQNVTFRCDPISEHNRLYWYRQTLGQGPEFLTYFQNEAQLEKSRLLSDRFSAERPKGSFSTLEIQRTEQGDSAMYLCASSFDSPNTEAFFGQGTRLTVV.

Only one count was recorded for this clone. The chain is built from TRBV6-1 and TRBJ2-5; perhaps TRBD1 as D (5 bases). The CDR3 covers 15 residues. V gave up 8 bases and J gave up 2 bases, with 18 bases separating them. The germline V gene has CDR1 MNHNS and CDR2 SASEGT. The CDR3 nucleotides read TGTGCCAGCGACCAGGGCGCCGGCTTTCAAGAGACCCAGTACTTC. It yields the protein CASDQGAGFQETQYF.

This chain links TRBV7-9 with TRBJ2-1, with TRBD2 as a possible D gene (6 bases). The CDR3 consists of 15 residues. The V gene lost 5 bases and the J gene lost 0 bases, with 11 bases spanning the gap. The germline gives CDR1 SEHNR, CDR2 FQNEAQ (reference sequence). CDR3 sequence (DNA): TGTGCCAGCAGCCCACGGGGGAGCTCCTACAATGAGCAGTTCTTC. It encodes CASSPRGSSYNEQFF.

V is TRBV2 and J is TRBJ1-2; D not certain. The CDR3 loop spans 15 amino acids. V was pared by 2 bases and J by 2 bases, with 12 bases between. Germline V gives CDR1 SNHLY, CDR2 FYNNEI. The CDR3 nucleotides are TGTGCCAGCAGTGAATCCCCAGAACCCAACTATGGCTACACCTTC. It codes for CASSESPEPNYGYTF.

There are a few counts of this clone. V gene TRBV30 combines with J gene TRBJ1-2; 7 nucleotides match TRBD1. Germline V gene data show CDR1 as GTSNPN and CDR2 as SVGIG (reference sequence). The CDR3 is 13 residues long. V lost 3 bases and J lost 7; bases outside the gene matches: 8. The CDR3 nucleotides are TGTGCCTGGAGCCTGGGACAGATGATTGGCTACACCTTC. As protein: CAWSLGQMIGYTF.

V gene TRBV2 combines with J gene TRBJ2-2, with D tentatively TRBD1 (6 bases). The CDR3 length is 16 residues. Per the germline V gene, CDR1 is SNHLY and CDR2 is FYNNEI. V lost 3 bases and J 6 bases, leaving 17 bases between the germline ends. CDR3 DNA: TGTGCCAGCAGTGATGAGGGGGTGCGGGTGGCCGGGGAGCTGTTTTTT. It codes for CASSDEGVRVAGELFF.

This clone was picked up one time. The chain employs TRBV27 and TRBJ2-3; D gene ambiguous. Per the germline V gene, CDR1 is MNHEY and CDR2 is SMNVEV (reference sequence). The V end lost 5 bases, the J end lost 1 base, and 4 bases lay between the germline ends. CDR3 length equals 12 residues. CDR3 sequence reads: CASSEGTDTQYF. CDR3 bases: TGTGCCAGCAGTGAGGGCACAGATACGCAGTATTTT.

J is TRBJ1-2 and V is TRBV2; 9 bases are a match to TRBD1. The J segment lost 6 bases and the V segment lost 5 bases, leaving 16 bases of the junction unmatched. The CDR3 consists of 17 residues. Germline-derived CDR1 and CDR2 are SNHLY and FYNNEI. The CDR3 DNA reads as TGTGCCAGCAGTTGGATCAGGGACAGGGTCCCTTATGATGGCTACACCTTC. It codes for CASSWIRDRVPYDGYTF.

The V gene is TRBV13, the J gene TRBJ1-5; no clear D gene. Germline lookup yields CDR1 PRHDT and CDR2 FYEKMQ (reference sequence). This CDR3 comprises 17 residues. The germline V and J ends were trimmed by 0 bases and 1 base, with 13 bases remaining between them. In DNA form, the CDR3 reads TGTGCCAGCAGCTTAGGTGGTGGTGGGCGCAGCAATCAGCCCCAGCATTTT. It yields the protein CASSLGGGGRSNQPQHF.

This clone was seen at least ten times. V and J are TRBV4-1 and TRBJ2-3; 9 nucleotides align to TRBD2. CDR3 size: 16 residues. Germline V lookup: CDR1 MGHRA, CDR2 YSYEKL. V lost 0 bases and J lost 4; bases outside the gene matches: 5. CDR3 coding DNA: TGCGCCAGCAGCCAAGATGCCGGCGGGGGGGCAGATACGCAGTATTTT. This translates into CASSQDAGGGADTQYF.

The gene calls are TRBV7-6 and TRBJ1-1; no clear D gene. The CDR3 is 14 amino acids. Germline-derived CDR1 and CDR2 are SGHVS and FNYEAQ. The V end was cut by 1 base, the J end by 1 base, with 7 bases between. The CDR3 DNA reads TGTGCCAGCAGCTTAGGGGCTACGAACACTGAAGCTTTCTTT. It codes for CASSLGATNTEAFF.

The chain employs TRBV4-1 and TRBJ2-7; D not certain. Germline V gives CDR1 MGHRA, CDR2 YSYEKL. Trimming cost V 0 bases and J 2 bases, with 5 bases left between them. The CDR3 totals 13 residues. DNA of the CDR3: TGCGCCAGCAGCCAAGAGCGAACCTACGAGCAGTACTTC. It yields the protein CASSQERTYEQYF.

V usage is TRBV15 and J usage is TRBJ2-7; tentative D call: TRBD1 (7 bases). The CDR3 has 14 residues. The V gene's germline CDR1 is LNHNV and CDR2 YYDKDF (reference sequence). V was pared by 5 bases and J by 0 bases, with 11 bases between. CDR3 DNA sequence: TGTGCCACCAGCCCGCGGGACAGCTCCTACGAGCAGTACTTC. Translated: CATSPRDSSYEQYF.

The chain uses TRBV5-4 and TRBJ1-1, with a possible D match to TRBD1 (6 bases). The germline gives CDR1 SGHNT, CDR2 YYREEE (reference sequence). This CDR3 has 16 amino acids. Trimming pared 0 bases from V and 3 bases from J, leaving 15 bases between. The CDR3 DNA is TGTGCCAGCAGCTTGGCTTTACAGGGACGTCACACTGAAGCTTTCTTT. Translating it yields CASSLALQGRHTEAFF.

The chain is built from TRBV29-1 and TRBJ1-1; 9 positions agree with TRBD1. Trimming removed 1 base from V and 4 bases from J; junction bases left unmatched: 4. The CDR3 runs 14 residues. CDR1 and CDR2 (germline): SQVTM, ANQGSEA. Here the CDR3 reads CSVEAGQGGTEAFF. CDR3 nucleotides: TGCAGCGTTGAAGCGGGACAGGGAGGCACTGAAGCTTTCTTT.

This rearrangement joins TRBV5-6 to TRBJ2-7, with 11 bases aligning to TRBD1. Looked up from germline, CDR1 is SGHDT and CDR2 is YYEEEE. This CDR3 spans 14 amino acids. The V gene end was trimmed by 6 bases and the J gene end by 2 bases; junction bases not matched to a gene: 4. The CDR3 nucleotides read TGTGCCAGCACCGGGACAGGGGGGACCTACGAGCAGTACTTC. It specifies CASTGTGGTYEQYF.

J is TRBJ2-7 and V is TRBV6-6; TRBD2 matches 7 bases. This CDR3 spans 16 amino acids. V was clipped by 4 bases and J by 3 bases; unmatched bases: 12. Germline values: CDR1 MNHNY, CDR2 SVGAGI (reference sequence). The CDR3 sequence: CASSSWGTPSGYEQYF. The CDR3 DNA reads TGTGCCAGCAGTTCCTGGGGGACTCCTAGCGGCTACGAGCAGTACTTC.

This clone was detected only once. CDR3 DNA sequence: TGTGCCTGGAGTCTGACAGGGATGGGCACTGAAGCTTTCTTT. Residues: CAWSLTGMGTEAFF. This sequence joins TRBV30 and TRBJ1-1; TRBD1 agrees at 7 bases. The germline gives CDR1 GTSNPN, CDR2 SVGIG (reference sequence). The trim removed 2 bases at V and 4 bases at J, leaving 7 bases unmatched. This CDR3 is 14 amino acids long.

The V call is TRBV7-2, the J call TRBJ2-1; TRBD2 might be the D (6 bases). Germline V gene lookup returns CDR1 SGHTA and CDR2 FQGNSA. Trimming left V 4 bases short and J 0 bases short, with 16 bases between. The CDR3 loop spans 17 amino acids. The chain's CDR3 is CASSSLASYSSYNEQFF. For the CDR3, the DNA is TGTGCCAGCAGCTCACTAGCAAGCTACAGCTCCTACAATGAGCAGTTCTTC.

The CDR3 nucleotides read TGTGCCAGCAGCTTGGGGGGAAGCACTGAAGCTTTCTTT. It encodes CASSLGGSTEAFF. The chain joins TRBV9 to TRBJ1-1, with TRBD1 as a possible D gene (5 bases). The CDR3 has 13 amino acids. Trimming took off 4 bases at V and 4 bases at J, with 11 bases between the two ends. Germline CDR1 reads SGDLS; CDR2 reads YYNGEE.

This chain joins TRBV5-6 and TRBJ2-7; 10 bases align to TRBD1. Trimming took 0 bases from V and 5 from J; bases not matched to a gene: 5. The CDR3 has 15 amino acids. Germline V CDR1 and CDR2: SGHDT, YYEEEE. CDR3 in DNA: TGTGCCAGCAGCTTGGTTGCGACAGGGGGCGACGAGCAGTACTTC. The encoded protein is CASSLVATGGDEQYF.

The rearrangement joins TRBV13 to TRBJ2-1, with 9 bases lining up with TRBD2. The V segment lost 4 bases and the J segment 8 bases; nucleotides outside the gene matches: 12. The CDR3 has 16 amino acids. Germline lookup yields CDR1 PRHDT and CDR2 FYEKMQ (reference sequence). The CDR3 DNA reads as TGTGCCAGCAGCTCCACCGGGACTAGCTTTGGAGATGAGCAGTTCTTC. It codes for CASSSTGTSFGDEQFF.

This chain uses TRBV6-5 with TRBJ1-1, with TRBD1 as a possible D gene (6 bases). The CDR3 runs 15 residues. Germline V lookup: CDR1 MNHEY, CDR2 SVGAGI. Trimming pared 7 bases from V and 3 bases from J, leaving 18 bases between. The CDR3 nucleotides read TGTGCCAGCAACCTCCGGGCAGGGGATGACACTGAAGCTTTCTTT. It encodes CASNLRAGDDTEAFF.

This chain connects TRBV19 to TRBJ1-5; possible D gene TRBD1, 5 bases. This CDR3 spans 15 amino acids. The germline V and J ends were trimmed by 6 bases and 9 bases, with 21 bases remaining between them. The germline V gene encodes CDR1 LNHDA and CDR2 SQIVND (reference sequence). Here the CDR3 reads CASRQNEEGPWPQHF. The CDR3 DNA reads TGTGCCAGTAGACAGAACGAGGAGGGGCCCTGGCCCCAGCATTTT.

In its sample, this clone was seen a few times. This rearrangement joins TRBV5-4 to TRBJ1-2, with 9 bases aligning to TRBD1. The CDR3 has 15 amino acids. The germline V gene has CDR1 SGHNT and CDR2 YYREEE (reference sequence). With V trimmed by 4 bases and J by 3 bases, 7 bases remained unmatched. The CDR3 loop is CASSRRTGEDYGYTF. CDR3 nucleotide sequence: TGTGCCAGCAGCCGTAGGACAGGGGAGGACTATGGCTACACCTTC.

V and J are TRBV5-6 and TRBJ2-1; TRBD2 matches at 8 bases. Germline V gene sequence: CDR1 SGHDT, CDR2 YYEEEE. This CDR3 has 14 residues. The V and J ends lost 4 bases and 4 bases, in that order; junction bases with no gene match: 4. CDR3 protein: CASSPSGGYNEQFF. The CDR3 nucleotides are TGTGCCAGCAGCCCAAGCGGGGGTTACAATGAGCAGTTCTTC.